The present entry profiles one TCR beta chain with its context. Stated time point: inflamed ileum from the surgical specimen. This specimen comes from a study of T cell repertoires in ileal Crohn's disease. CDR1 and CDR2 from the germline V gene are MDHEN and SYDVKM. The CDR3 is 13 amino acids. Assay: immunoSEQ multiplex PCR; the TCRdb copy retains only in-frame clones and omits some. The sample yields 7,400 or so clones, over 75% seen once. Sample: ileal tissue. The chain links TRBV28 to TRBJ1-5; 9 bases fit TRBD1. The clonotype was recovered from an adult with Crohn's disease. The CDR3 bases are TGTGTCTCCGGGGACAGGGCAAATCAGCCCCAGCATTTT. This gives the protein CVSGDRANQPQHF.